Below, one T cell receptor beta chain is given with its context. The antigen is undetermined. Per the germline V gene, CDR1 is MDHEN and CDR2 is SYDVKM. CDR3 length: 15 residues. Deletions cut 6 bases from V and 1 base from J, with 13 bases between. Primers for the PCR totalled 60 Vbeta and 13 Jbeta. The protocol was immunoSEQ multiplex PCR, while the TCRdb copy is restricted to in-frame clones and leaves out a portion. The sample yields roughly 170,000 clones, about 79% seen once. Donors likely had unrecorded immune exposures despite being nominally healthy when sampled. The entry originates in a study of cytomegalovirus exposure and HLA in healthy donors. About the research overall: An analysis done earlier identified more than 90 million unique TCR beta sequences from about 179 million T cells.

The study's findings and limits: Association of a missense DCLRE1C variant with TCR beta V- and J-gene trimming was reported in a later analysis. There were reportedly fewer N-insertions in an Asian-associated ancestry cluster than the approximately 630-donor mean, in a later analysis.

Sample: PBMCs. The J gene is TRBJ1-3, the V gene TRBV28; D is unclear. This clonotype was obtained from a girl aged 2 to 10 in good health and CMV-seropositive. CDR3 protein: CASRETQRSGNTIYF. DNA of the CDR3: TGTGCCAGCAGGGAGACCCAAAGGTCTGGAAACACCATATATTTT.